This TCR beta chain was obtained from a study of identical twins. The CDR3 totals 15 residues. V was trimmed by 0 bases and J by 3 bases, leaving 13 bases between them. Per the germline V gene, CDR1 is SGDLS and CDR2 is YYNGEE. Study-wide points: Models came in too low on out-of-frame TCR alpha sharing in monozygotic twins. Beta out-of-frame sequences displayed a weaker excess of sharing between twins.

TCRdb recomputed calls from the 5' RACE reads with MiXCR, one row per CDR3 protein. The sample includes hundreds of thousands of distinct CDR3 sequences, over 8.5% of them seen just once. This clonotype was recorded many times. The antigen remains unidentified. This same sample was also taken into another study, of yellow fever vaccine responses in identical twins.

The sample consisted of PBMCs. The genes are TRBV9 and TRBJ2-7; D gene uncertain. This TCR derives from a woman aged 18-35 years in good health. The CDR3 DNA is TGTGCCAGCAGCGTAGGGCCCAACGCGGACTACGAGCAGTACTTC. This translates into CASSVGPNADYEQYF. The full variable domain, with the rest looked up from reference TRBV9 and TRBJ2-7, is DSGVTQTPKHLITATGQRVTLRCSPRSGDLSVYWYQQSLDQGLQFLIQYYNGEERAKGNILERFSAQQFPDLHSELNLSSLELGDSALYFCASSVGPNADYEQYFGPGTRLTVT.